A single sample gave rise to the 5 T cell receptor beta chains below, sequenced in a study of blood T cells in healthy people across ages. A second roughly 6 to 12 cycle PCR used barcoded and J-beta primers. TCRdb recomputed calls from the 5' RACE reads with MiXCR, one row per CDR3 protein. The sample lists over 1.5 million distinct CDR3 sequences, around 48% seen once, with less than 2.5% in the top ten. Sequenced sample: blood. These receptors were collected from a woman aged 40-49 years in good health.

The chain carries TRBV12-3 or TRBV12-4 and TRBJ2-5, with a tentative D call TRBD2 (6 bases). The CDR3 totals 13 residues. The germline V and J ends were trimmed by 8 bases and 2 bases, with 12 bases remaining between them. This CDR3 reads CASGKTRQETQYF. CDR3 nucleotides: TGTGCCAGCGGAAAGACTAGACAAGAGACCCAGTACTTC.

In its sample, this clonotype was seen a few times. The gene calls are TRBV12-3 or TRBV12-4 and TRBJ2-6, with no clear D. V was shortened by 3 bases and J by 2 bases, with 11 bases between the two germline ends. CDR3 length: 16 residues. CDR3 loop: CASSFFMGPGANVLTF. The CDR3 DNA sequence: TGTGCCAGCAGTTTCTTTATGGGCCCTGGGGCCAACGTCCTGACTTTC.

This clonotype was recorded a few times. The chain carries TRBV12-3 or TRBV12-4 and TRBJ1-5, with a weak D call TRBD1 (5 bases). Trimming shortened V by 1 base and J by 7 bases, and 11 bases separated the two germline ends. This CDR3 has 14 amino acids. The CDR3 bases are TGTGCCAGCAGTTTAGTTGGGGGATCCCAGCCCCAGCATTTT. This translates into CASSLVGGSQPQHF.

This clonotype appeared a few times. This rearrangement joins TRBV5-1 to TRBJ2-6; TRBD1 aligns across 11 bases. CDR3 size: 18 residues. The germline V gene has CDR1 SGHRS and CDR2 YFSETQ. The junction had 7 bases not matched to a gene; V was cut back by 4 bases and J by 1 base. CDR3 nucleotides: TGCGCCAGCAGCCTGTCGGGACAGGGGGTGTCTGGGGCCAACGTCCTGACTTTC. Translating gives CASSLSGQGVSGANVLTF.

The CDR3 DNA is TGTGCCAGCAGTTACTCTTCTAGCGGGGGGATAGAGACCCAGTACTTC. This gives the protein CASSYSSSGGIETQYF. V gene TRBV6-6 combines with J gene TRBJ2-5; 11 positions agree with TRBD2. Germline V gene sequence: CDR1 MNHNY, CDR2 SVGAGI (reference sequence). The V gene end was trimmed by 0 bases and the J gene end by 4 bases; junction bases not matched to a gene: 4. The CDR3 is 16 residues long.